This T cell receptor beta chain stems from a study of T cell repertoires in cytomegalovirus infection. This clonotype was counted a few times. Between the trimmed V and J ends, which lost 0 bases and 9 bases, there was a span of 9 bases. The CDR3 loop spans 13 amino acids. Germline CDR1 LGHDT, CDR2 YNNKEL (reference sequence). TCRdb recomputed calls from the reads with MiXCR, one row per CDR3 protein. The table has roughly 230,000 distinct CDR3 sequences, more than 15% seen once. The sequence derives from a human donor in good health (CMV status not recorded). Some clones in this sample may be carry-over from other donors' samples. The sample taken for sequencing was CD8+ T cells from PBMCs. The chain combines TRBV3-1 with TRBJ2-1; D remains unclear. The CDR3 loop is CASSQDSRFEQFF. In DNA form, the CDR3 reads TGTGCCAGCAGCCAAGACAGTAGGTTTGAGCAGTTCTTC.